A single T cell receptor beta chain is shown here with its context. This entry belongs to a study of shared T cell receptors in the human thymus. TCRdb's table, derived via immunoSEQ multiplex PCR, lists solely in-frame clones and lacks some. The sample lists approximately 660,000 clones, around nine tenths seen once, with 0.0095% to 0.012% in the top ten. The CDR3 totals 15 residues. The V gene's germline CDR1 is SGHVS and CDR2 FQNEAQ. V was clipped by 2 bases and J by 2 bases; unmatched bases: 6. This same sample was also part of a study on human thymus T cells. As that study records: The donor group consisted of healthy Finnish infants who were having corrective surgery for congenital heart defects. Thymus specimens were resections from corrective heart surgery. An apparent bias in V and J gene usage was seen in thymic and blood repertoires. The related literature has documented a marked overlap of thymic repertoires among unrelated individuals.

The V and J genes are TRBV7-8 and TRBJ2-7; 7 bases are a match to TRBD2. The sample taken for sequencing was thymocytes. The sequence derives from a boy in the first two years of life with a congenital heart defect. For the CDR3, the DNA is TGTGCCAGCAGCTTATCAGCGGGGAGGCCCTACGAGCAGTACTTC. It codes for CASSLSAGRPYEQYF.